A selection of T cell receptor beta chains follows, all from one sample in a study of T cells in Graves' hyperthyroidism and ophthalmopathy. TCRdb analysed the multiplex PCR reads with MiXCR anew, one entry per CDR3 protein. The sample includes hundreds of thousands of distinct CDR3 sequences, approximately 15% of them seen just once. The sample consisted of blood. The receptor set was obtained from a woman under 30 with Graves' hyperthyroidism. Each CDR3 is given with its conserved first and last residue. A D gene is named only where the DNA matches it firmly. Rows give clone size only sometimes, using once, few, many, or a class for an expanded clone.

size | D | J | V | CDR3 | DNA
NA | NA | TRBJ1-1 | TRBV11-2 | CASSPRGARTEALF | TGTGCCAGCAGCCCGCGGGGGGCGAGGACTGAAGCTCTCTTT
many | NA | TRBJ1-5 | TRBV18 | CASTRGHTVDQPQHF | TGTGCCAGCACCCGTGGACACACCGTGGATCAGCCCCAGCATTTT
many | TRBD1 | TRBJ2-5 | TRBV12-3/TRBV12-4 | CASTRDSLRETQYF | TGTGCCAGCACCCGGGACAGTCTTAGGGAGACCCAGTACTTC
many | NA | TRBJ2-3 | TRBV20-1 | CSARGLGAGPSTDTQYF | TGCAGTGCTAGGGGCCTTGGAGCGGGTCCTAGCACAGATACGCAGTATTTT
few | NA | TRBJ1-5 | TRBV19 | CASSMGAPGNQPQHF | TGTGCCAGTAGTATGGGTGCCCCGGGCAATCAGCCCCAGCATTTT
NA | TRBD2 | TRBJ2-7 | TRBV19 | CASTGGSLTEQYF | TGTGCCAGTACGGGGGGTTCCCTCACGGAGCAGTACTTC
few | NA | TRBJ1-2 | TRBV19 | CASSIYGDGYTF | TGTGCCAGTAGTATTTACGGCGATGGCTACACCTTC
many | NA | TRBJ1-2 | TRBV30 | CAWIRTAYSNYGYTF | TGTGCCTGGATAAGGACAGCATACTCTAACTATGGCTACACCTTC
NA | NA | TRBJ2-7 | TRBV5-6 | CASSDGQLKPYEQYF | TGTGCCAGCAGCGACGGACAGCTAAAGCCCTACGAGCAGTACTTC
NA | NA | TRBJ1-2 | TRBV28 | CASSLDGWGGYTF | TGTGCCAGCAGTTTAGACGGGTGGGGTGGCTACACCTTC
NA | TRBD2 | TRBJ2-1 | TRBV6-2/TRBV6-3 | CASTQTSGAYNEQFF | TGTGCCAGCACCCAGACTAGCGGGGCCTACAATGAGCAGTTCTTC
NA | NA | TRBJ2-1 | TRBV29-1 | CSVGKGTPGDNEQFF | TGCAGCGTCGGCAAAGGGACTCCTGGAGACAATGAGCAGTTCTTC
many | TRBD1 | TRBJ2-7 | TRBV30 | CAWRETGTAFSYEQYF | TGTGCCTGGAGGGAAACCGGGACAGCTTTCTCCTACGAGCAGTACTTC
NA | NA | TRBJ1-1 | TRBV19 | CASSPGVITEAFF | TGTGCCAGTAGTCCGGGGGTTATCACTGAAGCTTTCTTT
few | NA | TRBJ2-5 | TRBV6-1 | CASSVSSEQETQYF | TGTGCCAGCAGTGTGTCGTCGGAGCAAGAGACCCAGTACTTC
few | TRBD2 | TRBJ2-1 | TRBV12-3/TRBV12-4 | CASSPGLAGVGLFF | TGTGCCAGCAGTCCTGGACTAGCGGGAGTCGGTTTGTTCTTC
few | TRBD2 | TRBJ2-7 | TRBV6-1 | CASRLLAGVYEQYF | TGTGCCAGCAGGCTACTAGCGGGGGTCTACGAGCAGTACTTC
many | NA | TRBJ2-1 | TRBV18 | CASSPQGISNNEQFF | TGTGCCAGCTCACCACAGGGTATTAGTAACAATGAGCAGTTCTTC
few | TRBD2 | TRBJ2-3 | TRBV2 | CASRGLAGGPDTRYF | TGTGCCAGCAGGGGACTAGCGGGAGGGCCGGATACGCGGTATTTT
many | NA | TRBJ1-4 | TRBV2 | CASSKDRAATNEKLFF | TGTGCCAGCAGTAAAGACAGAGCCGCAACTAATGAAAAACTGTTTTTT
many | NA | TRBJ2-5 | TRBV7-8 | CASSLASARETQYF | TGTGCCAGCAGCTTAGCTAGCGCCCGGGAGACCCAGTACTTC
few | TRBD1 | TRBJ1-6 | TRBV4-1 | CASSQSPTGDYSNSPLHF | TGCGCCAGCAGCCAATCTCCTACAGGGGATTATAGTAATTCACCCCTCCACTTT
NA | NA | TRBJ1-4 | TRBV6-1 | CASSGLGGGEKLFF | TGTGCCAGCAGTGGACTCGGGGGTGGTGAAAAACTGTTTTTT
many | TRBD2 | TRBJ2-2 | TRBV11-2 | CASSSFVAGEGGELFF | TGTGCCAGCAGCTCCTTTGTAGCGGGAGAGGGCGGGGAGCTGTTTTTT
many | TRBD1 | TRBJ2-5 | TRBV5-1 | CASSSGTGGRETQYF | TGCGCCAGCAGCTCCGGGACAGGGGGACGAGAGACCCAGTACTTC
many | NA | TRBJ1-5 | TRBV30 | CAWSVSGDQPQHF | TGTGCCTGGAGTGTAAGCGGGGATCAGCCCCAGCATTTT
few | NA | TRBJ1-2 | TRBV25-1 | CASSEYEGGYTF | TGTGCCAGCAGTGAATACGAGGGTGGCTACACCTTC
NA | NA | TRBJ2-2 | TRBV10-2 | CASNNRVGTGELFF | TGCGCCAGCAATAACAGGGTGGGCACCGGGGAGCTGTTTTTT
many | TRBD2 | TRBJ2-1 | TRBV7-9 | CASRLLAIGVNEQFF | TGTGCCAGCAGGTTACTAGCGATTGGAGTCAATGAGCAGTTCTTC
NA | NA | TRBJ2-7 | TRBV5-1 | CASSLVGQLYEQYF | TGCGCCAGCAGCTTGGTTGGACAGCTCTACGAGCAGTACTTC
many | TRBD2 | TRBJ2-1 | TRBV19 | CASSIVSGRYNEQFF | TGTGCCAGTAGTATAGTGAGCGGGAGGTACAATGAGCAGTTCTTC
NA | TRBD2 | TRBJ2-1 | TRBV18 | CASSLLAGVNYNEQFF | TGTGCCAGCTCACTCCTAGCGGGAGTTAACTACAATGAGCAGTTCTTC
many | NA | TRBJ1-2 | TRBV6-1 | CASSEDRAGGYRINYGYTF | TGTGCCAGCAGTGAAGATCGGGCAGGAGGTTATCGGATTAACTATGGCTACACCTTC
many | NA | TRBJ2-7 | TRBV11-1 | CASSLAYGGYEQYF | TGTGCCAGCAGCTTAGCATATGGCGGCTACGAGCAGTACTTC
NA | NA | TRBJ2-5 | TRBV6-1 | CASSEPGWGGQETQYF | TGTGCCAGCAGTGAACCGGGCTGGGGCGGGCAAGAGACCCAGTACTTC
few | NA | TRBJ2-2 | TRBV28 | CASSPSWDFHTGELFF | TGTGCCAGCAGCCCCTCCTGGGACTTTCACACCGGGGAGCTGTTTTTT
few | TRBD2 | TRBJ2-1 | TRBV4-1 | CASSPSFTALGLAGGINNEQFF | TGCGCCAGCAGCCCCTCCTTCACGGCCTTAGGACTAGCGGGAGGGATTAACAATGAGCAGTTCTTC
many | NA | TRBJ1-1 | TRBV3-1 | CASSVMNTEAFF | TGTGCCAGCAGCGTAATGAACACTGAAGCTTTCTTT
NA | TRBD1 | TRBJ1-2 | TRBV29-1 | CSVRGQGNYGYTF | TGCAGCGTACGGGGACAGGGGAACTATGGCTACACCTTC
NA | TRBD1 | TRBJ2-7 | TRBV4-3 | CASSQTFGTGIHEQYF | TGCGCCAGCAGCCAAACCTTTGGGACAGGGATCCACGAGCAGTACTTC
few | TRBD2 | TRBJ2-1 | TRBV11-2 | CASSSRIKTSGIGEQFF | TGTGCCAGCAGCTCAAGGATCAAGACTAGCGGGATTGGTGAGCAGTTCTTC
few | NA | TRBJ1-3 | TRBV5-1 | CASSLGGTMNTIYF | TGCGCCAGCAGCTTGGGGGGCACAATGAACACCATATATTTT
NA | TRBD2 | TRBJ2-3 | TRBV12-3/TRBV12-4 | CASSLRATTSGSQDTQYF | TGTGCCAGCAGTTTAAGGGCCACGACTAGCGGGAGTCAGGATACGCAGTATTTT
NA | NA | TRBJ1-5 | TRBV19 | CASSRRFYSNQPQHF | TGTGCCAGTAGCCGTAGATTCTATAGCAATCAGCCCCAGCATTTT
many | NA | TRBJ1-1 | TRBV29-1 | CSVEAQMNTEAFF | TGCAGCGTAGAGGCTCAGATGAACACTGAAGCTTTCTTT
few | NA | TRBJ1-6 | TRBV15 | CATSRVAAATSYNSPLHF | TGTGCCACCAGCAGAGTAGCCGCAGCCACCTCCTATAATTCACCCCTCCACTTT